Listed below are T cell receptor beta chains from one sample, sequenced in a study of T cells in Graves' hyperthyroidism and ophthalmopathy. One entry per CDR3 protein results from TCRdb running MiXCR on the multiplex PCR reads. The table records approximately 200,000 distinct CDR3 sequences, 15% to 20% of them present only once. The sample consisted of blood. The receptors derive from a man aged 40-49 years with Graves' hyperthyroidism. CDR3s include the opening cysteine and the closing phenylalanine or tryptophan. Each record gives: J gene, V gene, D gene, CDR3 protein. D genes are given only for firm matches.

TRBJ2-7 | TRBV6-1 | . | CASREGTLRGEQYF
TRBJ2-7 | TRBV28 | TRBD1 | CANNRGEPYEQYF
TRBJ1-6 | TRBV28 | . | CASSLPSEGLHF
TRBJ2-2 | TRBV9 | TRBD2 | CASSFRPGTINTGELFF
TRBJ1-5 | TRBV11-2 | . | CASSLRADSNQPQHF
TRBJ2-1 | TRBV28 | TRBD1 | CASSPGQDIYNEQFF
TRBJ2-3 | TRBV2 | TRBD2 | CASKRTSGGLSTDTQYF
TRBJ1-1 | TRBV5-1 | . | CASSLWQMNTEAFF
TRBJ2-5 | TRBV6-2/TRBV6-3 | . | CASSYGPTARRGETQYF
TRBJ1-1 | TRBV5-1 | . | CASSLGVDREAFF
TRBJ2-7 | TRBV5-1 | . | CASSFIGDYEQYF
TRBJ2-1 | TRBV6-1 | . | CASTRGGGGYNEQFF
TRBJ1-2 | TRBV4-3 | . | CASSQDWGNYGYTF
TRBJ1-1 | TRBV5-6 | TRBD1 | CASSKGQGFRTEAFF
TRBJ2-2 | TRBV19 | TRBD1 | CASSQQGVTGANTGELFF
TRBJ2-7 | TRBV7-2 | TRBD1 | CASSLRGQGDYEQYF
TRBJ1-1 | TRBV6-1 | . | CASSRGGLQNTEAFF
TRBJ2-1 | TRBV10-3 | TRBD2 | CATFPTSGNYDEQFF
TRBJ2-5 | TRBV20-1 | . | CSARKVTGGETQYF
TRBJ1-1 | TRBV14 | . | CASSQGMNTETFF
TRBJ1-4 | TRBV11-2 | . | CASSPLPGANEKLFF
TRBJ2-1 | TRBV2 | . | CASQTSSSYNEQFF
TRBJ2-1 | TRBV3-1 | TRBD2 | CASRTSGPYNEQLF
TRBJ1-1 | TRBV5-5 | . | CASSNHRAGTEAFF
TRBJ1-5 | TRBV5-1 | . | CASSLSPEGNQPQHF
TRBJ1-1 | TRBV7-9 | TRBD1 | CASSLGTGDGNTEAFF
TRBJ2-6 | TRBV12-3/TRBV12-4 | . | CASSDSTGANVLTF
TRBJ1-3 | TRBV6-1 | . | CASSERGPPGNTIYF
TRBJ1-2 | TRBV2 | . | CASRGREVAYTF
TRBJ1-2 | TRBV5-1 | . | CASSNGGLLDGYTF
TRBJ2-7 | TRBV29-1 | . | CSVVRSDYEQYF
TRBJ2-5 | TRBV7-9 | TRBD2 | CASSLITSGETQYF